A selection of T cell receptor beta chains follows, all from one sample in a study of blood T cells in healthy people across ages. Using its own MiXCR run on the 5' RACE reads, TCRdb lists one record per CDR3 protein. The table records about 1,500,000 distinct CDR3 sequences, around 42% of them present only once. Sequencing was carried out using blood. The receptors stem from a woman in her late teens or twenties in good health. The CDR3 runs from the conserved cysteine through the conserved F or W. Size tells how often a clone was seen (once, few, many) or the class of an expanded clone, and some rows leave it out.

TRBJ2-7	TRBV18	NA	CASSPRRGSSYEQYF
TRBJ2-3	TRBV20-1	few	CSARDASGASTDTQYF
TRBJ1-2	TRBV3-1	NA	CASSQETGSGYGYTF
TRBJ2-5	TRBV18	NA	CASSGTGPETQYF
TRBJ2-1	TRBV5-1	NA	CASTTGTGVEQFF
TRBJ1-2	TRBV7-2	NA	CASSSGRSYTF
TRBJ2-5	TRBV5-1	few	CASSLEGQAYNEQYF
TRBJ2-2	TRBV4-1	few	CASSLTRGVDTGELFF
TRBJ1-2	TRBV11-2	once	CASSPWTGDAIYGYTF
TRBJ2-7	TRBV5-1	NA	CASSSYSDEQYF
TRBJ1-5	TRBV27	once	CASSILGGSNQPQHF
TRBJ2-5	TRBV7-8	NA	CASSLEAGEETQYF
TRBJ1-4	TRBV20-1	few	CSARDRTERGNEKLFF
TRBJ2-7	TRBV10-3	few	CAISDFDEQYF
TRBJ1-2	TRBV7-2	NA	CASSSHAGGLGYDYTF
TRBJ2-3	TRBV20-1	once	CSTSGSGVSTDTQYF
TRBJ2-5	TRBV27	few	CASSFSGRAWTETQYF
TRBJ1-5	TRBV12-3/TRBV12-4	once	CASSPEISPQHF
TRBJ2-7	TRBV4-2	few	CASSQEIGQNYEQYF
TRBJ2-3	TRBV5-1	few	CASTKGDWADTQYF
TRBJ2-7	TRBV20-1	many	CSANRDRAYEQYF
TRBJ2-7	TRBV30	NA	CAWSVGASIYEQYF
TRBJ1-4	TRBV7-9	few	CASSQPRASGGVNEKLFF
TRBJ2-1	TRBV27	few	CASSAGLAVYNEQFF
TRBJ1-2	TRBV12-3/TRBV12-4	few	CASSPAPMYGYTF
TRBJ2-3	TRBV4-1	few	CASSHLNSGGTDTQYF
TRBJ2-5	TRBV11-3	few	CASSLVGQAGATQYF